The 32 T cell receptor beta chains below come from one sample, sequenced in a study of blood T cell repertoires in COVID-19. Assay used: immunoSEQ multiplex PCR; TCRdb lists only in-frame clones, some missing. This table holds around 390,000 clones, about 86% found once. The sample comprised PBMCs or T cells enriched from blood (not recorded which). Every receptor here comes from a woman between 50 and 59 years old who had recovered from COVID-19.

The V and J genes are TRBV5-6 and TRBJ1-4; 8 bases align to TRBD1. This CDR3 has 16 amino acids. CDR1 and CDR2 from the germline V gene are SGHDT and YYEEEE. The ends lost 3 bases at V and 3 bases at J; junction bases unmatched: 7. In DNA, the CDR3 is TGTGCCAGCAGCTCGCGGGCGACAGGGGCTAATGAAAAACTGTTTTTT. Amino acid sequence: CASSSRATGANEKLFF.

The genes are TRBV3-1 (or the pseudogene TRBV3-2) and TRBJ2-1; maybe TRBD2 (5 bases). The V end was cut by 4 bases, the J end by 6 bases, with 7 bases between. Germline-derived CDR1 and CDR2 are LGHDT and YNNKEL (reference sequence). CDR3 size: 12 residues. CDR3 nucleotides: TGTGCCAGCAGCCCTAGCACCAATGAGCAGTTCTTC. It specifies CASSPSTNEQFF.

The chain uses TRBV28 and TRBJ1-2, with TRBD1 as a possible D gene (6 bases). Germline loops: CDR1 MDHEN, CDR2 SYDVKM. Trimming shortened V by 3 bases and J by 4 bases, and 15 bases separated the two germline ends. The CDR3 has 15 amino acids. The DNA of the CDR3 is TGTGCCAGCAGTTTCCGGGACACCCCTTCCTATGGCTACACCTTC. This gives the protein CASSFRDTPSYGYTF.

The chain has TRBV4-3 and TRBJ1-1, with D unclear. The CDR3 has 15 amino acids. V lost 0 bases, J lost 1 base, and 9 bases lay in between. Looked up from germline, CDR1 is LGHNA and CDR2 is YSLEER. DNA for the CDR3: TGCGCCAGCAGCCAAGATCGTAGTCGGAACACTGAAGCTTTCTTT. Translating gives CASSQDRSRNTEAFF.

This chain connects TRBV2 to TRBJ2-3; D is possibly TRBD2 (5 bases). The CDR3 extends over 14 amino acids. Germline lookup yields CDR1 SNHLY and CDR2 FYNNEI. Trimming cost V 8 bases and J 10 bases, with 22 bases left between them. CDR3 nucleotide sequence: TGTGCCAGCGTGGAGAGGGAGACGCGAATGGCGCAGTATTTT. It specifies CASVERETRMAQYF.

In its sample, this clone was seen many times. This chain uses TRBV6-1 with TRBJ1-6; 8 bases fit TRBD1. Per germline, CDR1 MNHNS and CDR2 SASEGT. V lost 3 bases to trimming and J lost 10 bases; unmatched junction nucleotides: 8. The CDR3 covers 15 residues. This chain's CDR3 is CASSDTTGAGSPLHF. The CDR3 DNA follows: TGTGCCAGCAGTGATACGACAGGGGCTGGATCACCCCTCCACTTT.

This chain uses TRBV11-2 with TRBJ2-1; D not resolved. Trimming shortened V by 3 bases and J by 6 bases, and 6 bases separated the two germline ends. Germline CDR1 SGHAT, CDR2 FQNNGV. The CDR3 totals 12 residues. CDR3 amino acids: CASSFYSNEQFF. The CDR3, as DNA: TGTGCCAGCAGCTTCTACAGCAATGAGCAGTTCTTC.

This chain links TRBV4-3 with TRBJ1-2; D is unclear. Trimming took off 0 bases at V and 1 base at J, with 12 bases between the two ends. Germline V lookup: CDR1 LGHNA, CDR2 YSLEER. The CDR3 has 16 amino acids. The CDR3 region has the DNA TGCGCCAGCAGCCAAGATCTGGTCGTAGTTAACTATGGCTACACCTTC. Its translation: CASSQDLVVVNYGYTF.

The V gene is TRBV19, the J gene TRBJ1-2; weak D call: TRBD1 (5 bases). The CDR3 has 16 residues. Trimming shortened V by 0 bases and J by 5 bases, and 16 bases separated the two germline ends. CDR1 and CDR2 (germline): LNHDA, SQIVND (reference sequence). The DNA for the CDR3 is TGTGCCAGTAGTATAGATGAAGTAGGGCCAGGGTATGGCTACACCTTC. Amino acids: CASSIDEVGPGYGYTF.

This chain joins TRBV7-9 and TRBJ2-5; TRBD2 matches 7 bases. Germline CDR1 reads SEHNR; CDR2 reads FQNEAQ (reference sequence). This CDR3 is built from 12 residues. Trimming cost V 5 bases and J 5 bases; bases outside gene matches: 2. The CDR3 nucleotides are TGTGCCAGCAGCCAAGCGGGGGAGACCCAGTACTTC. Protein: CASSQAGETQYF.

The chain carries TRBV19 and TRBJ1-2; 8 bases agree with TRBD1. CDR3 length: 13 amino acids. The V and J ends lost 3 bases and 6 bases, in that order; junction bases with no gene match: 3. Germline CDR1 reads LNHDA; CDR2 reads SQIVND (reference sequence). The CDR3 DNA follows: TGTGCCAGTAGTATGGACAGGGTAGATGGCTACACCTTC. It translates to CASSMDRVDGYTF.

The chain recombines TRBV11-2 with TRBJ2-1; maybe TRBD2 (6 bases). Germline values: CDR1 SGHAT, CDR2 FQNNGV. This CDR3 is built from 15 residues. V gave up 0 bases and J gave up 5 bases, with 11 bases separating them. The CDR3 reads CASSLDWRGNNEQFF. CDR3 nucleotide sequence: TGTGCCAGCAGCTTAGATTGGCGGGGCAACAATGAGCAGTTCTTC.

The CDR3 region is CASSRKGEGVGGYTF. The CDR3 bases are TGTGCCAGCAGTCGGAAAGGTGAAGGGGTGGGCGGCTACACCTTC. This rearrangement joins TRBV6-5 to TRBJ1-2; TRBD1 might be the D (5 bases). CDR1 is MNHEY, CDR2 SVGAGI, per germline. The ends were cut back, 5 bases at V and 8 bases at J, with 21 bases in the middle. The CDR3 runs 15 residues.

V usage is TRBV27 and J usage is TRBJ2-5, with unresolved D. Germline-derived CDR1 and CDR2 are MNHEY and SMNVEV (reference sequence). CDR3 length equals 12 residues. The V gene lost 6 bases and the J gene lost 5 bases, with 10 bases spanning the gap. CDR3 sequence (DNA): TGTGCCAGCAGCAACCTACTCGAGACCCAGTACTTC. It translates to CASSNLLETQYF.

Concerning this clone: The same CDR3 can be traced to other DNA sequences in this sample. This chain's CDR3 is CASSFGLETQYF. CDR3 nucleotide sequence: TGTGCCAGCAGCTTCGGTTTGGAGACCCAGTACTTC. The chain links TRBV7-2 to TRBJ2-5; D remains ambiguous. Germline V gene data show CDR1 as SGHTA and CDR2 as FQGNSA. Trimming left V 3 bases short and J 5 bases short, with 7 bases between. CDR3 length: 12 amino acids. The whole variable domain, filled in from reference TRBV7-2 and TRBJ2-5, reads GAGVSQSPSNKVTEKGKDVELRCDPISGHTALYWYRQSLGQGLEFLIYFQGNSAPDKSGLPSDRFSAERTGGSVSTLTIQRTQQEDSAVYLCASSFGLETQYFGPGTRLLVL.

This sequence joins TRBV11-2 and TRBJ2-1, with D possibly being TRBD2 (6 bases). From germline, CDR1 is SGHAT and CDR2 FQNNGV. The CDR3 is 15 residues long. V was cut by 5 bases and J by 3 bases, with 14 bases left in between. The CDR3 DNA reads as TGTGCCAGCAGCCCTCAGCGGGTGGACTACAATGAGCAGTTCTTC. Protein sequence: CASSPQRVDYNEQFF.

This sequence joins TRBV18 and TRBJ2-4; 10 positions agree with TRBD1. V lost 6 bases to trimming and J lost 1 base; unmatched junction nucleotides: 9. The CDR3 sequence is 17 residues long. The germline V gene has CDR1 KGHSH and CDR2 LQKENI. The CDR3 nucleotides read TGTGCCAGCTCGTCCGGGACAGGGGATTTCGCCAAAAACATTCAGTACTTC. Translating it yields CASSSGTGDFAKNIQYF.

The chain combines TRBV18 with TRBJ1-5; 9 nucleotides line up with TRBD1. The CDR3 extends over 15 amino acids. The germline V gene encodes CDR1 KGHSH and CDR2 LQKENI. The junction had 5 bases not matched to a gene; V was cut back by 4 bases and J by 4 bases. CDR3 nucleotides: TGTGCCAGCTCACTCGGACAGGGGATAAATCAGCCCCAGCATTTT. It translates to CASSLGQGINQPQHF.

This rearrangement joins TRBV10-3 to TRBJ1-1; 10 bases align to TRBD1. This CDR3 has 17 amino acids. Per the germline V gene, CDR1 is ENHRY and CDR2 is SYGVKD. With 2 bases clipped from V and 2 bases from J, the junction kept 8 bases outside the gene matches. In DNA form, the CDR3 reads TGTGCCATCAGTGAGCTCGGGACAGGGGCTCAAAACACTGAAGCTTTCTTT. Encoded protein: CAISELGTGAQNTEAFF.

The rearrangement uses TRBV4-1 and TRBJ2-3; 8 nucleotides match TRBD1. V lost 5 bases and J lost 5; bases outside the gene matches: 9. Germline assignment: CDR1 MGHRA and CDR2 YSYEKL. This CDR3 region has 15 residues. The CDR3 DNA follows: TGCGCCAGCAGCTCCCGGACAGGGTGGGAAGATACGCAGTATTTT. Protein: CASSSRTGWEDTQYF.

The rearrangement joins TRBV11-3 to TRBJ2-3; a possible D gene is TRBD1 (6 bases). Germline-derived CDR1 and CDR2 are SGHNT and YENEEA. CDR3 length equals 14 residues. The ends were cut back, 4 bases at V and 4 bases at J, with 12 bases in the middle. This CDR3 is CASSSGQSADTQYF. CDR3 in DNA: TGTGCCAGCAGCTCCGGACAGTCGGCAGATACGCAGTATTTT.

The chain carries TRBV27 and TRBJ1-2, with 8 bases lining up with TRBD1. Germline CDR1 MNHEY, CDR2 SMNVEV (reference sequence). After removal of 3 bases from V and 6 bases from J, the junction contained 3 bases not matched to a gene. The CDR3 covers 13 residues. Written as DNA, the CDR3 is TGTGCCAGCAGTTTTCTACAGGGGGATGGCTACACCTTC. Protein: CASSFLQGDGYTF.

The rearrangement links TRBV6-2 or TRBV6-3 to TRBJ1-1; 8 bases agree with TRBD1. Germline V gives CDR1 MNHEY, CDR2 SVGEGT. The CDR3 is 13 residues long. V shed 6 bases, J shed 7 bases, and the junction held 7 bases outside the gene matches. The CDR3 is CASSRQGMGEAFF. In DNA, the CDR3 is TGTGCCAGCAGCCGACAGGGGATGGGTGAAGCTTTCTTT.

The rearrangement links TRBV10-3 to TRBJ2-7, with D possibly being TRBD2 (5 bases). This CDR3 region has 12 residues. With 6 bases removed from V and 4 bases from J, the gap between germline ends came to 10 bases. Germline V lookup: CDR1 ENHRY, CDR2 SYGVKD. The CDR3 loop reads CAISGDLYEQYF. The CDR3 DNA reads TGTGCCATCAGCGGGGATCTGTACGAGCAGTACTTC.

The chain is built from TRBV6-2 or TRBV6-3 and TRBJ2-2; TRBD1 is a possible D gene (6 bases). CDR1 is MNHEY and CDR2 is SVGEGT in the germline V gene. The V gene lost 4 bases and the J gene lost 0 bases, with 9 bases spanning the gap. This CDR3 comprises 15 residues. The DNA for the CDR3 is TGTGCCAGCAGTTCCAGGGGAGCGAACACCGGGGAGCTGTTTTTT. Its protein product is CASSSRGANTGELFF.

The V and J genes are TRBV11-2 and TRBJ2-2; TRBD1 matches 9 bases. From germline, CDR1 is SGHAT and CDR2 FQNNGV. The CDR3 runs 19 residues. Trimming at V came to 5 bases and at J to 3 bases, leaving 16 bases not matched to a gene. CDR3 loop: CASSPAGTGFFSDTGELFF. DNA of the CDR3: TGTGCCAGCAGCCCAGCCGGGACAGGGTTCTTTTCGGACACCGGGGAGCTGTTTTTT. The full variable domain, its missing parts supplied by reference TRBV11-2 and TRBJ2-2, is EAGVAQSPRYKIIEKRQSVAFWCNPISGHATLYWYQQILGQGPKLLIQFQNNGVVDDSQLPKDRFSAERLKGVDSTLKIQPAKLEDSAVYLCASSPAGTGFFSDTGELFFGEGSRLTVL.

The chain has TRBV20-1 and TRBJ1-4; unclear D gene. V lost 3 bases, J lost 0 bases, and 14 bases lay in between. Looked up from germline, CDR1 is DFQATT and CDR2 is SNEGSKA (reference sequence). This CDR3 is 16 amino acids long. The CDR3 DNA reads TGCAGTGCTAGTGAGGGCTACGACACAACTAATGAAAAACTGTTTTTT. Its protein product is CSASEGYDTTNEKLFF.

This chain joins TRBV14 and TRBJ1-2; perhaps TRBD1 as D (6 bases). CDR3 length equals 15 residues. CDR1 is SGHDN and CDR2 is FVKESK in the germline V gene. The V end was cut by 1 base, the J end by 8 bases, with 17 bases between. The CDR3 reads CASSQGQGQRSGYTF. For the CDR3, the DNA is TGTGCCAGCAGCCAAGGGCAGGGACAACGTTCGGGCTACACCTTC.

The chain joins TRBV27 to TRBJ1-4; tentatively, D is TRBD1 (6 bases). This CDR3 is 18 amino acids long. Trimming removed 0 bases at V and 0 bases at J, with 14 bases between. Germline CDR1 is MNHEY and CDR2 is SMNVEV (reference sequence). CDR3: CASSLSSTHRATNEKLFF. The CDR3 DNA reads as TGTGCCAGCAGTTTATCCTCCACCCACAGGGCAACTAATGAAAAACTGTTTTTT.

The gene calls are TRBV28 and TRBJ1-4; D unresolved. The CDR3 totals 13 residues. Germline CDR1 and CDR2: MDHEN and SYDVKM. V dropped 1 base and J dropped 7 bases, with 7 bases sitting between them. CDR3 sequence: CASSLLEGEKLFF. The CDR3 DNA reads as TGTGCCAGCAGTTTATTGGAGGGTGAAAAACTGTTTTTT.

The chain joins TRBV7-8 to TRBJ2-1; D perhaps matches TRBD1 (5 bases). From germline, CDR1 is SGHVS and CDR2 FQNEAQ. The germline V and J ends were trimmed by 5 bases and 9 bases, with 8 bases remaining between them. This CDR3 contains 11 residues. The CDR3 reads CASSARGEQFF. The CDR3 nucleotides read TGTGCCAGCAGCGCAAGGGGTGAGCAGTTCTTC. Filled out from reference TRBV7-8 and TRBJ2-1, the complete variable domain reads GAGVSQSPRYKVAKRGQDVALRCDPISGHVSLFWYQQALGQGPEFLTYFQNEAQLDKSGLPSDRFFAERPEGSVSTLKIQRTQQEDSAVYLCASSARGEQFFGPGTRLTVL.

V usage is TRBV11-2 and J usage is TRBJ1-5, with D uncertain. The CDR3 spans 13 residues. V gave up 4 bases and J gave up 1 base, with 5 bases separating them. Germline CDR1 and CDR2: SGHAT and FQNNGV. The CDR3 loop is CASSSQSNQPQHF. DNA of the CDR3: TGTGCCAGCAGCTCCCAAAGCAATCAGCCCCAGCATTTT.